These 17 T cell receptor beta chains originate from one sample sequenced in a study of T cell responses to AZD1222 COVID-19 vaccine. The table came from immunoSEQ multiplex PCR; TCRdb's copy has only in-frame clones and leaves some out. The sample contains about 130,000 clones, around 90% of which appear only once. Sample: peripheral blood, taken on day 0 of AZD1222 vaccination. The receptors derive from an adult in good health.

The CDR3 DNA sequence: TGTGCCAGTAGTATACAGGGGAGTAACTATGGCTACACCTTC. Protein: CASSIQGSNYGYTF. The genes are TRBV19 and TRBJ1-2; tentative D call: TRBD1 (6 bases). The germline gives CDR1 LNHDA, CDR2 SQIVND (reference sequence). Trimming removed 2 bases from V and 1 base from J, with 8 bases in between. The CDR3 is 14 residues long.

V and J are TRBV11-3 and TRBJ2-1, with D perhaps matching TRBD1 (5 bases). Germline V gene lookup returns CDR1 SGHNT and CDR2 YENEEA. The CDR3 consists of 14 residues. Trimming cost V 2 bases and J 5 bases, with 10 bases left between them. DNA for the CDR3: TGTGCCAGCAGCTTACAGGGATTCCACAATGAGCAGTTCTTC. Translated: CASSLQGFHNEQFF.

This clone was seen just once. The V and J genes are TRBV5-1 and TRBJ2-5; 7 bases are shared with TRBD1. The CDR3 has 16 amino acids. Germline loops: CDR1 SGHRS, CDR2 YFSETQ. Trimming took 0 bases from V and 5 from J; bases not matched to a gene: 10. The CDR3 spells CASSLVQGKMGETQYF. The CDR3 region has the DNA TGCGCCAGCAGCTTGGTACAGGGGAAGATGGGGGAGACCCAGTACTTC.

Written as DNA, the CDR3 is TGTGCCAGCAGCCCCAGTGCCTTGACAGGCGCTACTAACTATGGCTACACCTTC. Translated: CASSPSALTGATNYGYTF. The chain recombines TRBV7-9 with TRBJ1-2, with D perhaps matching TRBD1 (6 bases). This CDR3 has 18 residues. Trimming pared 5 bases from V and 0 bases from J, leaving 22 bases between. CDR1 is SEHNR and CDR2 is FQNEAQ in the germline V gene (reference sequence).

This chain uses TRBV4-3 with TRBJ2-2; a possible D gene is TRBD2 (5 bases). This CDR3 has 13 residues. The V gene's germline CDR1 is LGHNA and CDR2 YSLEER. Trimming stripped 1 base from V and 15 bases from J, with 15 bases between. This CDR3 is CASSQVASRRLFF. The CDR3 coding sequence is TGCGCCAGCAGCCAAGTCGCCTCCCGGAGGTTGTTTTTT.

This clone has a handful of counts. V gene TRBV11-2 combines with J gene TRBJ1-2; a weak D match, TRBD1 (6 bases). The V end lost 6 bases, the J end lost 3 bases, and 17 bases lay between the germline ends. The CDR3 loop spans 15 amino acids. From germline, CDR1 is SGHAT and CDR2 FQNNGV. The CDR3 nucleotides are TGTGCCAGCAGTCGCACAGGGTTGAGCGACTATGGCTACACCTTC. Translation: CASSRTGLSDYGYTF.

This clone was detected only once. The chain links TRBV6-5 to TRBJ2-7, with TRBD1 matching 9 bases. The CDR3 totals 13 residues. Trimming at V came to 6 bases and at J to 3 bases, leaving 3 bases not matched to a gene. The germline V gene encodes CDR1 MNHEY and CDR2 SVGAGI. CDR3 bases: TGTGCCAGCAGCCTGGGACAGGGCTACGAGCAGTACTTC. Translation gives CASSLGQGYEQYF.

The chain links TRBV2 to TRBJ2-3; 11 bases are shared with TRBD2. CDR1 and CDR2 (germline): SNHLY, FYNNEI. The CDR3 spans 13 residues. The V segment lost 11 bases and the J segment 2 bases; nucleotides outside the gene matches: 3. This CDR3 is CAGGLADTDTQYF. CDR3 nucleotide sequence: TGTGCCGGGGGACTAGCGGACACAGATACGCAGTATTTT.

CDR3 DNA sequence: TGTGCCAGTAGTCACTACTTACAGATGCGTGAGCAGTTCTTC. Translating gives CASSHYLQMREQFF. The chain employs TRBV19 and TRBJ2-1; D is unresolved. Trimming took off 5 bases at V and 9 bases at J, with 17 bases between the two ends. In germline, CDR1 is LNHDA, CDR2 SQIVND (reference sequence). The CDR3 length is 14 residues.

The rearrangement links TRBV2 to TRBJ2-2; D remains ambiguous. Germline assignment: CDR1 SNHLY and CDR2 FYNNEI. CDR3 length: 12 amino acids. V lost 5 bases, J lost 8 bases, and 9 bases lay in between. CDR3 amino acids: CASSNLRGELFF. The CDR3 DNA is TGTGCCAGCAGTAATCTCAGGGGGGAGCTGTTTTTT.

The chain couples TRBV7-2 to TRBJ2-7, with D perhaps TRBD1 (6 bases). Germline V lookup: CDR1 SGHTA, CDR2 FQGNSA. The CDR3 runs to 15 residues. Trimming stripped 4 bases from V and 3 bases from J, with 16 bases between. DNA of the CDR3: TGTGCCAGCAGCTCAGTGGGTCACAGGGACTACGAGCAGTACTTC. As protein: CASSSVGHRDYEQYF.

V and J are TRBV7-6 and TRBJ1-2; the D gene is possibly TRBD1 (5 bases). With 6 bases removed from V and 8 bases from J, the gap between germline ends came to 28 bases. Germline assignment: CDR1 SGHVS and CDR2 FNYEAQ. The CDR3 is 17 residues long. In nucleotides, the CDR3 is TGTGCCAGCAGGAGAGGGGCGGGTTGGCAGGACGGGCGAGGCTACACCTTC. Protein sequence: CASRRGAGWQDGRGYTF.

V is TRBV19 and J is TRBJ1-5; 8 bases are shared with TRBD1. J was trimmed by 6 bases and V by 7 bases; bases with no gene match: 8. The length of the CDR3 is 14 residues. Germline V gives CDR1 LNHDA, CDR2 SQIVND (reference sequence). The CDR3 sequence: CASISGQASQPQHF. CDR3 coding DNA: TGTGCCAGTATATCGGGACAGGCGAGTCAGCCCCAGCATTTT.

The chain combines TRBV7-2 with TRBJ1-1; TRBD1 agrees at 10 bases. This CDR3 spans 16 amino acids. Germline assignment: CDR1 SGHTA and CDR2 FQGNSA. J was trimmed by 4 bases and V by 5 bases; bases with no gene match: 10. The CDR3 protein is CASSLRQGAVGTEAFF. Here the CDR3 DNA reads TGTGCCAGCAGCCTCAGACAGGGGGCGGTGGGCACTGAAGCTTTCTTT.

The J gene is TRBJ2-1, the V gene TRBV5-1, with 10 bases that match TRBD2. V dropped 10 bases and J dropped 5; count of bases not matched to a gene: 15. CDR3 length: 16 residues. In germline, CDR1 is SGHRS, CDR2 YFSETQ. The CDR3 DNA sequence: TGCGCCGCAAGCCCCGGGGGTCTAGCGGGGGACAATGAGCAGTTCTTC. Protein sequence: CAASPGGLAGDNEQFF.

The V and J genes are TRBV7-2 and TRBJ2-5; 14 nucleotides agree with TRBD2. This CDR3 has 15 residues. Germline-derived CDR1 and CDR2 are SGHTA and FQGNSA. The ends lost 4 bases at V and 5 bases at J; junction bases unmatched: 3. The CDR3 region is CASSSTSGGGETQYF. The CDR3 region has the DNA TGTGCCAGCAGCTCGACTAGCGGGGGGGGTGAGACCCAGTACTTC. The variable domain in full, with the rest retrieved from reference TRBV7-2 and TRBJ2-5, is GAGVSQSPSNKVTEKGKDVELRCDPISGHTALYWYRQSLGQGLEFLIYFQGNSAPDKSGLPSDRFSAERTGGSVSTLTIQRTQQEDSAVYLCASSSTSGGGETQYFGPGTRLLVL.

The chain uses TRBV28 and TRBJ2-7, with 9 bases fitting TRBD1. The CDR3 contains 15 residues. Per the germline V gene, CDR1 is MDHEN and CDR2 is SYDVKM. V lost 5 bases and J lost 6; bases outside the gene matches: 11. In DNA form, the CDR3 reads TGTGCCAGCAGTGTCTCGGGGACAGGGAGGGCCGAGCAGTACTTC. This encodes CASSVSGTGRAEQYF.